This TCR beta chain was sequenced for a study of T cells in Graves' hyperthyroidism and ophthalmopathy (dated by TCRdb to the late 2010s). With respect to the entire study: Peripheral blood was collected at initial diagnosis, before any treatment. To identify TCR V-J signatures that set the groups apart, the researchers used a discovery cohort of about a hundred patients, made up of 40 to 45 with Graves' ophthalmopathy and 55 to 65 with stable Graves' hyperthyroidism. Once sampling was done, hyperthyroidism patients were given methimazole at a starting dose of 30 mg daily, whereas ophthalmopathy patients were given high-dose intravenous methylprednisolone. The 95 to 100 discovery patients were randomly split 7:3 into training and test sets. Prospective prediction of ophthalmopathy was tested in an independent validation cohort of approximately 18 hyperthyroidism patients and 15 to 17 patients who later progressed to ophthalmopathy. The study also compared thyroid tissue and blood T-cell repertoires from about six Graves' hyperthyroidism patients. The paper reports TCR Vbeta CDR3 sequencing of approximately 130 peripheral blood samples: under 45 ophthalmopathy, under 80 hyperthyroidism and 17 progressor patients. Overall results and qualifications from the work: Ophthalmopathy was separated from stable hyperthyroidism by a 13 V-J signature model, with over 85% sensitivity and about 81% specificity obtained in cross-validation and 80%/75% obtained in testing. Most expanded thyroid clonotypes (frequency above 0.001) were also detected in blood, suggesting blood repertoires may reflect thyroid immune responses. During validation, the model predicted progression to ophthalmopathy a median of approximately 6.5 months ahead of onset, with roughly 65% sensitivity and under 85% specificity. No statistical method was used to fix the sample size in advance, and group allocation was not hidden from the investigators.

Moderately to severely active disease, a Clinical Activity Score of at least 3, a NOSPECS grade of at least 4, and a duration under 3 months were present in ophthalmopathy patients. The study excluded patients with uncontrolled infections, other autoimmune diseases, pregnancy or lactation. Diagnoses relied on clinical symptoms, serum thyroxine and TRAb, thyroid ultrasound and orbital computed tomography. PBMCs were isolated from 7.5 to 10 ml of fresh peripheral blood by Ficoll-Paque density gradient centrifugation. Total RNA was extracted with Trizol reagent, and quality was checked on an Agilent 2100 Bioanalyzer. With respect to this clonotype: The antigen it binds to is not known. The junction shows a germline mismatch at one end, possibly a read error.

TCR beta CDR3 regions were amplified from RNA transcripts. A first-round RT-PCR of the TCR CDR3 used the HTBI primer set with the Qiagen OneStep RT-PCR kit. The libraries were constructed in a second round of multiplex PCR and then size-selected and purified. The libraries were sequenced on an Illumina HiSeq2000 using paired-end 100 bp reads. Turning to the authors' computational methods: SOAPnuke was used to process the raw data, removing reads that contained adapters or uncalled bases, had a mean Phred below 15, or lacked an exact match to the constant primer or identifier. COPE v1.2.5 was used to merge high-quality paired reads, and clonotypes were defined as unique nucleotide sequences. Clonotypes were aligned to IMGT TRBV, TRBD and TRBJ reference segments using MiTCR v1.1. The analysis included only V-J combinations with a frequency above 0.0001, which together covered 99% to 99.2% of the repertoires. The TCS score was defined as the ratio of F50 (clonal expansion) to E x V (chaos), calculated using BLOSUM62-based TCRdist between CDR3 peptides within each V-J. Welch's t-statistics and random forest reduced 450 to 600 V-J features to roughly 13, which were used in a naive Bayes classifier (R e1071). TCRdb applied fastp at Q25 and MiXCR to the public reads, then kept only in-frame beta chains. Rows with a matching CDR3 protein are joined into one entry that keeps the most common DNA and genes. These V and J calls are TCRdb output, not the study's own analysis. The sample table records around 570,000 distinct CDR3 sequences; about 20% of these occur just once. The ten largest clones add up to over 45% of the sample.

CDR3 length: 14 amino acids, cysteine to phenylalanine. Only the CDR3 region is kept as DNA, spanning 42 bases read in frame from base 1. Based on the germline V gene, the CDR1 and CDR2 sequences are MDHEN and SYDVKM. This clonotype was sampled from a man aged 35 to 55 with Graves' ophthalmopathy. The rearranged segments are TRBV28 and TRBJ1-5; the D gene cannot be named for sure. Sequencing was done on a sample of blood. CDR3 sequence: CASSLWAGNQPQHF. In nucleotides, the sequence is TGTGCCAGCAGTCTATGGGCTGGGAATCAGCCCCAGCATTTT.